These T cell receptor beta chains were read from a single sample in a study of human CD4 T cells and Enterobacteriaceae. Data came from immunoSEQ multiplex PCR; TCRdb stores just in-frame clones and leaves some out. The profile shows some 30,000 clones, roughly 79% of them singletons. The sample taken for sequencing was memory CD4+ T cells from blood. Receptors were obtained from a human donor in good health. Each CDR3 is given with its conserved first and last residue. D genes are given only for firm matches. Rows may omit the clone size; those that give it use once, few, many or a size class.

CDR3 DNA: TGTGCCAGCAGCGCACTGGCGGGAGTAGCCGGGGAGCTGTTTTTT
CDR3 protein: CASSALAGVAGELFF
D gene: TRBD2
J gene: TRBJ2-2
V gene: TRBV11-1
clone size: .

CDR3 DNA: TGTGCCAGTAGTAGGACAGACCTGTATAGCAATCAGCCCCAGCATTTT
CDR3 protein: CASSRTDLYSNQPQHF
D gene: .
J gene: TRBJ1-5
V gene: TRBV19
clone size: few

CDR3 DNA: TGTGCCAGCAGCAAGAAGATTGCGGGAGGCAATGAGCAGTTCTTC
CDR3 protein: CASSKKIAGGNEQFF
D gene: TRBD2
J gene: TRBJ2-1
V gene: TRBV4-2
clone size: .

CDR3 DNA: TGTGCCAGCAGTGGGTATACCAATGAGCAGTTCTTC
CDR3 protein: CASSGYTNEQFF
D gene: .
J gene: TRBJ2-1
V gene: TRBV9
clone size: .

CDR3 DNA: TGTGCCAGCAGCTTACTGGCAGGCCACACCGGGGAGCTGTTTTTT
CDR3 protein: CASSLLAGHTGELFF
D gene: .
J gene: TRBJ2-2
V gene: TRBV7-6
clone size: .

CDR3 DNA: TGTGCCAGCAGTCCGGGACAGGGCTCCTACGAGCAGTACTTC
CDR3 protein: CASSPGQGSYEQYF
D gene: TRBD1
J gene: TRBJ2-7
V gene: TRBV6-4
clone size: .

CDR3 DNA: TGTGCCAGCAGTTTACCCGGGGCGGGAGATACGCAGTATTTT
CDR3 protein: CASSLPGAGDTQYF
D gene: .
J gene: TRBJ2-3
V gene: TRBV27
clone size: few

CDR3 DNA: TGTGCCAGCAGTAACATTCAGGGGTTTTCGACCGGGGAGCTGTTTTTT
CDR3 protein: CASSNIQGFSTGELFF
D gene: .
J gene: TRBJ2-2
V gene: TRBV6-6
clone size: .

CDR3 DNA: TGTGCCAGCAGTGAGGACGGGCGCCCTGGCTACACCTTC
CDR3 protein: CASSEDGRPGYTF
D gene: .
J gene: TRBJ1-2
V gene: TRBV2
clone size: once

CDR3 DNA: TGTGCCAGCAGCGTGGGGGGGCCAACCACTGAAGCTTTCTTT
CDR3 protein: CASSVGGPTTEAFF
D gene: .
J gene: TRBJ1-1
V gene: TRBV9
clone size: .

CDR3 DNA: TGTGCCATCAGTGCTGGGACAGGGAGAGTAGGGACTGAAGCTTTCTTT
CDR3 protein: CAISAGTGRVGTEAFF
D gene: TRBD1
J gene: TRBJ1-1
V gene: TRBV10-3
clone size: .

CDR3 DNA: TGCGCCAGCAGCTTGGATGGGACAGGGGGCTACAATGAGCAGTTCTTC
CDR3 protein: CASSLDGTGGYNEQFF
D gene: TRBD1
J gene: TRBJ2-1
V gene: TRBV5-1
clone size: .

CDR3 DNA: TGTGCCAGCAGCTTAGTCAGGTCCTCGACCGGGGAGCTGTTTTTT
CDR3 protein: CASSLVRSSTGELFF
D gene: .
J gene: TRBJ2-2
V gene: TRBV7-2
clone size: .

CDR3 DNA: TGCAGCGGTAGTGGGGCCAGCTATCCCTACAATGAGCAGTTCTTC
CDR3 protein: CSGSGASYPYNEQFF
D gene: .
J gene: TRBJ2-1
V gene: TRBV29-1
clone size: .

CDR3 DNA: TGCGCCAGCAGCCAGTTAGACTTGGTGTCCTACAATGAGCAGTTCTTC
CDR3 protein: CASSQLDLVSYNEQFF
D gene: .
J gene: TRBJ2-1
V gene: TRBV4-1
clone size: .

CDR3 DNA: TGTGCCAGTAGTACCACGAGGACTAGCGGGAGCTCCTACGAGCAGTACTTC
CDR3 protein: CASSTTRTSGSSYEQYF
D gene: TRBD2
J gene: TRBJ2-7
V gene: TRBV19
clone size: .

CDR3 DNA: TGTGCCAGCAGTTCCGGACTAGCGTTCACCGGGGAGCTGTTTTTT
CDR3 protein: CASSSGLAFTGELFF
D gene: TRBD2
J gene: TRBJ2-2
V gene: TRBV2
clone size: .

CDR3 DNA: TGTGCCAGCAGCCCCGGCGGGAGGGCCAACACCGGGGAGCTGTTTTTT
CDR3 protein: CASSPGGRANTGELFF
D gene: TRBD2
J gene: TRBJ2-2
V gene: TRBV7-2
clone size: .

CDR3 DNA: TGTGCCAGCAGTTTGGGACAGGGCTCAAGTTCACCCCTCCACTTT
CDR3 protein: CASSLGQGSSSPLHF
D gene: TRBD1
J gene: TRBJ1-6
V gene: TRBV28
clone size: .

CDR3 DNA: TGTGCCAGCAGTGAGGGCTATACAATCAAAGGCCAGCATTTT
CDR3 protein: CASSEGYTIKGQHF
D gene: .
J gene: TRBJ1-5
V gene: TRBV2
clone size: .

CDR3 DNA: TGTGCCAGCAGCTTAGAGGGCGGGCTCTCCTACGAGCAGTACTTC
CDR3 protein: CASSLEGGLSYEQYF
D gene: .
J gene: TRBJ2-7
V gene: TRBV11-3
clone size: .

CDR3 DNA: TGTGCCAGCAGTAGCGGTGACAGAGTCTCTAGCGGGACCCACTACGAGCAGTACTTC
CDR3 protein: CASSSGDRVSSGTHYEQYF
D gene: TRBD2
J gene: TRBJ2-7
V gene: TRBV5-6
clone size: .

CDR3 DNA: TGTGCCAGCAGTGCTCGGGGGGGGGACACTGAAGCTTTCTTT
CDR3 protein: CASSARGGDTEAFF
D gene: .
J gene: TRBJ1-1
V gene: TRBV6-1
clone size: .

CDR3 DNA: TGCGCCAGCAGCCCGACGGACAGGGGGGTTTACGAGCAGTACTTC
CDR3 protein: CASSPTDRGVYEQYF
D gene: TRBD1
J gene: TRBJ2-7
V gene: TRBV5-1
clone size: .

CDR3 DNA: TGTGCCAGCAGCTTTGACGGGCAGGTGCCCGGGGAGCTGTTTTTT
CDR3 protein: CASSFDGQVPGELFF
D gene: .
J gene: TRBJ2-2
V gene: TRBV7-6
clone size: .

CDR3 DNA: TGTGCCAGCAGTGCCTCTACGCGGGATCTCAGAGAGCAGTACTTC
CDR3 protein: CASSASTRDLREQYF
D gene: .
J gene: TRBJ2-7
V gene: TRBV28
clone size: once

CDR3 DNA: TGTGCCAGCAGTGATTCCGGACTAGTACACAATGAGCAGTTCTTC
CDR3 protein: CASSDSGLVHNEQFF
D gene: TRBD2
J gene: TRBJ2-1
V gene: TRBV6-1
clone size: .

CDR3 DNA: TGCAGCGTCCCGTCGGGTATGGAATGGGCGGGAAATACGCAGTATTTT
CDR3 protein: CSVPSGMEWAGNTQYF
D gene: .
J gene: TRBJ2-3
V gene: TRBV29-1
clone size: .

CDR3 DNA: TGTGCCAGCAGTGTCGCTGGCTCCTACAATGAGCAGTTCTTC
CDR3 protein: CASSVAGSYNEQFF
D gene: .
J gene: TRBJ2-1
V gene: TRBV25-1
clone size: .